This T cell receptor beta chain is drawn from a study of blood T cell repertoires in COVID-19. Study context: Italy, Spain and the United States were the sources of the convalescent and acute COVID-19 samples. PBMCs, B-cell-depleted T cells, or T cells were the source of the cDNA or gDNA that made up the material.

This CDR3 comprises 19 residues. Trimming shortened V by 2 bases and J by 0 bases, and 20 bases separated the two germline ends. CDR1 is SGHVS and CDR2 is FQNEAQ in the germline V gene. Followed longitudinally, the Seattle patients had been enrolled during active infection. Sequencing was performed with immunoSEQ multiplex PCR; in TCRdb, only in-frame clones are kept and a portion is missing. The sample has about 250,000 clones; about 82% are singletons. The sequence derives from a woman older than 75 with COVID-19, enrolled during active disease. The genes are TRBV7-8 and TRBJ1-3, with a tentative D call TRBD1 (5 bases). Sequenced sample: peripheral blood. The CDR3: CASSLLAMSGQYSGNTIYF. Here the CDR3 DNA reads TGTGCCAGCAGCTTACTAGCGATGAGCGGACAATACTCTGGAAACACCATATATTTT.